This T cell receptor beta chain appears in the sequencing data of a study of shared clonotypes between healthy human individuals. Study-level results: Larger estimated richness was generally recorded for naive subsets relative to memory subsets.

In the source study's methods: Junction-only sequences without quality scores were provided by ImmunoSEQ, so filtering was different. Clones were sequenced by immunoSEQ multiplex PCR, and TCRdb holds only the in-frame ones, with some missing. The V and J calls and clone size were taken over from that table, and D and trimming were inferred from the DNA. In the table there are a few hundred thousand clones, around 97% of which are singletons. The study separated CD4+ cells into CD45RA+ naive and CD45RA-negative memory subsets. Regarding this clone: The antigen remains undetermined.

The receptor was derived from a woman aged 25 to 39 in good health. The sequenced sample was naive CD4+ T cells sorted from blood. Subset here: CD45RA+ positively selected.

The chain's CDR3 is CASSEGDRAEAFF. CDR3 nucleotide sequence: TGCGCCAGCAGTGAGGGGGACAGAGCAGAAGCTTTCTTT. V usage is TRBV10-2 and J usage is TRBJ1-1; 7 nucleotides match TRBD1. Germline trimming cut 2 bases from V and 8 bases from J; bases unmatched to any gene: 5. Germline CDR1 WSHSY, CDR2 SAAADI. CDR3 length: 13 amino acids.